Below, 23 T cell receptor beta chains from the same sample are listed, as sequenced in a study of tissue T cells after allogeneic stem cell transplantation. Specified time point: mouse harvest day 14 after allogeneic transplant. Tail vein injection delivered 10^7 T-cell-depleted bone marrow cells and 10^6 splenic CD5+ T cells. Clones were read by immunoSEQ multiplex PCR, and TCRdb kept only the in-frame ones, dropping some. There are 3,300 or so clones in the sample; roughly 50% occur only once, and 21% lies in the top ten. The material sequenced was gut tissue. The receptors here all came from a female BALB/c mouse given C57BL/6 T cells with graft-versus-host disease after an allogeneic hematopoietic cell transplant.

In this sample, this clone turned up a few times. The genes and germline here are from mouse. The sequenced fragment ends 1 residue before the CDR3 boundary, so the rest is inferred from the germline J gene. The sample contains more than one DNA sequence encoding this CDR3. This chain uses TRBV26 with TRBJ1-2; TRBD1 agrees at 7 bases. Unmatched junction bases numbered 2, after V lost 4 bases and J lost 0 bases. Germline assignment: CDR1 KGHPV and CDR2 FQNQEV (reference sequence). The CDR3 sequence is 14 residues long. Partial CDR3 DNA: TGTGCCAGCAGTCGGGACAGAGCAAACTCCGACTACACC. The encoded protein is CASSRDRANSDYT. The full CDR3 sequence reads CASSRDRANSDYTF.

This clone ranks as large. Gene and germline names: mouse. The read terminates 1 residue ahead of where the CDR3 ends, so the germline J gene completes it. The gene calls are TRBV16 and TRBJ1-1; D is unresolved. The CDR3 consists of 13 residues. The germline V gene has CDR1 SGHSA and CDR2 FRNQAP. Trimming took 0 bases from V and 4 from J, leaving 6 bases between them. CDR3 amino acids: CASSLDGSTEVFF. CDR3 DNA (partial): TGTGCAAGCAGCTTAGATGGGAGCACAGAAGTCTTC.

For this clone: Germline and genes here are mouse. The read terminates 1 residue ahead of where the CDR3 ends, so the germline J gene completes it. The chain couples TRBV3 to TRBJ2-2; 8 bases line up with TRBD2. CDR3 length equals 15 residues. The germline V gene encodes CDR1 SNHLY and CDR2 FYNGKV (reference sequence). Trimming cost V 1 base and J 2 bases; bases outside gene matches: 0. The CDR3 region is CASSLVGGNTGQLYF. The CDR3 bases that were read are TGTGCCAGCAGCTTAGTGGGGGGGAACACCGGGCAGCTCTAC.

Judged by abundance, this clone is medium-sized. The genes and germline here are from mouse. The read ends 1 residue shy of where the CDR3 ends; the end is completed using the germline J gene. V usage is TRBV1 and J usage is TRBJ1-6; TRBD1 is a possible D gene (5 bases). TRBJ1-6 is an ORF, and what it does is uncertain. Germline V gene lookup returns CDR1 NSQYPW and CDR2 LRSPGD (reference sequence). The CDR3 has 14 amino acids. V gave up 6 bases and J gave up 7 bases, with 13 bases separating them. The CDR3 here is CTCRRGIGNSPLYF. The sequenced part of the CDR3 DNA is TGCACCTGCAGGCGGGGCATCGGGAATTCGCCCCTCTAC.

Concerning this clone itself: The gene names given are mouse names. The read ends 1 residue before the CDR3 terminus; that terminus is restored from the germline J gene. V gene TRBV26 combines with J gene TRBJ2-4; D uncertain. The V end was cut by 4 bases, the J end by 0 bases, with 8 bases between. The CDR3 is 14 residues long. Looked up from germline, CDR1 is KGHPV and CDR2 is FQNQEV (reference sequence). The CDR3 loop is CASSRQTSQNTLYF. Incomplete CDR3 DNA: TGTGCCAGCAGTCGTCAAACTAGTCAAAACACCTTGTAC.

About this clone: The listed genes are named as in mouse. The sequenced fragment ends 1 residue before the CDR3 boundary, so the rest is inferred from the germline J gene. This chain links TRBV16 with TRBJ2-3; 13 nucleotides align to TRBD2. In germline, CDR1 is SGHSA, CDR2 FRNQAP. The CDR3 is 17 amino acids. Germline trimming cut 5 bases from V and 3 bases from J; bases unmatched to any gene: 8. Partial CDR3 DNA: TGTGCAAGCAGCCCCGGACTGGGGGGGCGCATAGCAGAAACGCTGTAT. As protein: CASSPGLGGRIAETLY. The CDR3 in full is CASSPGLGGRIAETLYF.

Of note for this clone: Mouse names are used for the genes. The CDR3 goes on 1 residue after the read ends, and that part is filled in from the germline J gene. This rearrangement joins TRBV5 to TRBJ2-2; D is perhaps TRBD1 (5 bases). The CDR3 extends over 13 amino acids. Germline lookup yields CDR1 LGHNA and CDR2 YNLKQL (reference sequence). V was trimmed by 2 bases and J by 6 bases, leaving 7 bases between them. CDR3 DNA (partial): TGTGCCAGCAGCCAAAGAGGGGCCGGGCAGCTCTAC. It yields the protein CASSQRGAGQLY. The full CDR3 is CASSQRGAGQLYF.

This clone was seen a handful of times. Germline and genes here are mouse. Read sequence stops 1 residue before the CDR3 end, and the germline J gene provides the missing end. J is TRBJ2-4 and V is TRBV31; D is ambiguous. There are 12 residues in the CDR3. CDR1 and CDR2 (germline): GKSSPN, SITVG. With 0 bases removed from V and 3 bases from J, the gap between germline ends came to 4 bases. The CDR3 protein is CAWSLGQNTLYF. The covered CDR3 bases are TGTGCCTGGAGTCTTGGGCAAAACACCTTGTAC.

In regard to this clone: The genes are named according to mouse. The CDR3 end lies 1 residue beyond the end of the read and is filled in from the germline J gene. The V gene is TRBV23, the J gene TRBJ1-3. The germline V gene has CDR1 KGHTA and CDR2 FQNQQP. The CDR3 sequence is 15 residues long. The covered CDR3 bases are TGCTCCAGCAGTCAATCGAGGGGGGTTGGAAATACGCTCTAT. This translates into CSSSQSRGVGNTLY. The CDR3 in full is CSSSQSRGVGNTLYF.

Comment on this clone: Germline and genes: mouse. The CDR3 extends 1 residue past the end of the read, so its final part is completed from the germline J gene. The chain carries TRBV26 and TRBJ1-3, with D possibly being TRBD1 (5 bases). V shed 3 bases and J shed 4 bases, with 10 bases lying between them. Per the germline V gene, CDR1 is KGHPV and CDR2 is FQNQEV (reference sequence). The CDR3 has 14 residues. CDR3 DNA (partial): TGTGCCAGCAGTCTAAGGGGCTGGGGAAATACGCTCTAT. Residues: CASSLRGWGNTLY. The entire CDR3 sequence reads CASSLRGWGNTLYF.

This clone was detected once. Genes and germline come from the mouse. The read terminates 1 residue ahead of where the CDR3 ends, so the germline J gene completes it. The rearrangement joins TRBV26 to TRBJ2-1; 9 positions match TRBD1. Germline lookup yields CDR1 KGHPV and CDR2 FQNQEV (reference sequence). The CDR3 is 14 amino acids. The V gene end was trimmed by 4 bases and the J gene end by 4 bases; junction bases not matched to a gene: 2. Incomplete CDR3 DNA: TGTGCCAGCAGTCCGGGACAGGGATATGCTGAGCAGTTC. This translates into CASSPGQGYAEQF. The full CDR3 reads CASSPGQGYAEQFF. The full variable domain, rest sourced from reference TRBV26 and TRBJ2-1, is NSKVIQTPRYLVKGQGQKAKMRCIPEKGHPVVFWYQQNKNNEFKFLINFQNQEVLQQIDMTEKRFSAECPSNSPCSLEIQSSEAGDSALYLCASSPGQGYAEQFFGPGTRLTVL.

This clone was seen a single time. Gene labels here are mouse ones. CDR3 DNA (partial): TGTGCCAGCAGTCCCGACAGGGGTGGGAACACAGAAGTCTTC. This gives the protein CASSPDRGGNTEVF. The whole CDR3 sequence reads CASSPDRGGNTEVFF. This sequence joins TRBV26 and TRBJ1-1, with 8 bases matching TRBD1. The CDR3 goes on 1 residue after the read ends, and that part is filled in from the germline J gene. The germline gives CDR1 KGHPV, CDR2 FQNQEV (reference sequence). The junction had 5 bases not matched to a gene; V was cut back by 4 bases and J by 1 base. This CDR3 contains 15 residues.

This clone has only one observation. Germline and genes: mouse. The CDR3 goes on 1 residue after the read ends, and that part is filled in from the germline J gene. The gene calls are TRBV24 and TRBJ2-5; 8 nucleotides match TRBD2. This CDR3 has 14 amino acids. V shed 4 bases and J 3 bases; nucleotides not matched to a gene: 3. Germline-derived CDR1 and CDR2 are KGHTA and FRNEEI. The chain's CDR3 is CASSPGTGQDTQYF. The CDR3 bases that were read are TGTGCCAGCAGTCCCGGGACTGGACAAGACACCCAGTAC.

Only one count was recorded for this clone. Germline and genes here are mouse. Incomplete CDR3 DNA: TGTGCCAGCAGGACAGGTTCTGGAAATACGCTCTAT. Translating gives CASRTGSGNTLY. The full CDR3 reads CASRTGSGNTLYF. This chain links TRBV13-1 with TRBJ1-3; tentatively, D is TRBD1 (6 bases). From the germline J gene comes the end of the CDR3, since the read stops 1 residue before it. The length of the CDR3 is 13 residues. Deletions cut 5 bases from V and 0 bases from J, with 6 bases between. CDR1 is NSHNY and CDR2 is SYGAGN in the germline V gene.

Details on this clone: The gene symbols are mouse symbols. The CDR3 bases that were read are TGTGCCAGCGGTGAGAGGAATTCGCCCCTCTAC. This translates into CASGERNSPLY. The CDR3 as a whole reads CASGERNSPLYF. The V call is TRBV13-2, the J call TRBJ1-6; D remains unclear. Read sequence stops 1 residue before the CDR3 end, and the germline J gene provides the missing end. TRBJ1-6 is placed among ORFs of uncertain function. Trimming removed 2 bases at V and 7 bases at J, with 4 bases between. CDR1 is NNHNN, CDR2 SYGAGS, per germline (reference sequence). The CDR3 has 12 residues.

Of note for this clone: The gene names here belong to mouse. The read terminates 1 residue ahead of where the CDR3 ends, so the germline J gene completes it. The chain uses TRBV13-2 and TRBJ1-1; 9 nucleotides align to TRBD1. Per germline, CDR1 NNHNN and CDR2 SYGAGS (reference sequence). CDR3 length: 14 residues. The trim removed 6 bases at V and 4 bases at J, leaving 7 bases unmatched. The CDR3 is CASALHRGRTEVFF. The DNA read from the CDR3 is TGTGCCAGCGCCCTACACAGGGGGCGCACAGAAGTCTTC.

This clone has a handful of counts. These gene names are mouse names. The observed sequence ends 1 residue before the CDR3 terminus, with the missing tail filled in from the germline J gene. This sequence joins TRBV16 and TRBJ1-2, with a possible D match to TRBD1 (6 bases). CDR3 size: 13 residues. CDR1 SGHSA and CDR2 FRNQAP come from the germline V gene. V gave up 4 bases and J gave up 4 bases, with 10 bases separating them. The CDR3 sequence: CASSWGGGSDYTF. CDR3 DNA, as far as it was read: TGTGCAAGCAGCTGGGGGGGCGGCTCCGACTACACC.

In the case of this clone: These gene names are mouse names. The CDR3 extends 1 residue past the end of the read, so its final part is completed from the germline J gene. The rearrangement uses TRBV12-2 and TRBJ2-4; TRBD2 matches at 8 bases. Trimming at V came to 2 bases and at J to 5 bases, leaving 5 bases not matched to a gene. The CDR3 contains 14 residues. The germline gives CDR1 SGHLS, CDR2 HYDKME. The sequenced part of the CDR3 DNA is TGTGCCAGCTCTCCGCGGGACTGGAGAAACACCTTGTAC. It encodes CASSPRDWRNTLY. The full CDR3 reads CASSPRDWRNTLYF.

The table lists this clone with a few counts. Mouse names are used for the genes. Read data end 1 residue before the CDR3 end; the end is taken from the germline J gene. The V gene is TRBV12-1, the J gene TRBJ2-5, with TRBD2 matching 13 bases. The germline V gene has CDR1 SGHSN and CDR2 HYEKVE. After removal of 4 bases from V and 3 bases from J, the junction contained 6 bases not matched to a gene. The CDR3 extends over 16 amino acids. CDR3 DNA (partial): TGTGCCAGCTCCCGGGGACTGGGGGGGAGTCAAGACACCCAGTAC. Translated, it gives CASSRGLGGSQDTQY. In full, the CDR3 is CASSRGLGGSQDTQYF.

This clone has only a few counts. Any gene name here is a mouse gene name. The sequenced part of the CDR3 DNA is TGTGCCAGCAGTGACCTCCTGACTGGGGTCCAAGACACCCAGTAC. Translated, it gives CASSDLLTGVQDTQY. In full, the CDR3 is CASSDLLTGVQDTQYF. The chain carries TRBV13-1 and TRBJ2-5; TRBD2 agrees at 8 bases. The read gets to within 1 residue of the CDR3 end, and the germline J gene fills in the rest. The CDR3 totals 16 residues. Per germline, CDR1 NSHNY and CDR2 SYGAGN. Trimming cost V 2 bases and J 2 bases; bases outside gene matches: 7.

Worth noting for this clone: Any gene name here is a mouse gene name. The read ends 1 residue before the CDR3 terminus; that terminus is restored from the germline J gene. The gene calls are TRBV23 and TRBJ2-5; the table assigns TRBD2, which was not confirmed against the DNA. Germline assignment: CDR1 KGHTA and CDR2 FQNQQP. This CDR3 spans 14 amino acids. CDR3: CSSSQLGDQDTQYF. Partial CDR3 DNA: TGCTCCAGCAGTCAATTGGGGGACCAAGACACCCAGTAC. Variable domain in full (rest from reference TRBV23 and TRBJ2-5): DAAVTQKPRYLIKMKGQEAEMKCIPEKGHTAVFWYQQKQSKELKFLIYFQNQQPLDQIDMVKERFSAVCPSSSLCSLGIRTCEAEDSALYLCSSSQLGDQDTQYFGPGTRLLVL.

This clone was recorded a few times. The listed genes are named as in mouse. The CDR3 bases that were read are TGTGCCAGCAGTCTGTCACAGGACTCCTATGAACAGTAC. This encodes CASSLSQDSYEQY. From start to end, the CDR3 is CASSLSQDSYEQYF. The rearrangement uses TRBV26 and TRBJ2-7, with D perhaps matching TRBD1 (5 bases). With the read ending 1 residue before the CDR3 end, the germline J gene is used to fill in that end. Germline-derived CDR1 and CDR2 are KGHPV and FQNQEV (reference sequence). CDR3 length: 14 amino acids. Trimming took 0 bases from V and 0 from J, leaving 6 bases between them.

Notes on this clone: Genes and germline come from the mouse. The sequenced fragment ends 1 residue before the CDR3 boundary, so the rest is inferred from the germline J gene. The gene calls are TRBV16 and TRBJ2-4; tentatively, D is TRBD1 (6 bases). CDR1 is SGHSA and CDR2 is FRNQAP in the germline V gene. With 5 bases removed from V and 2 bases from J, the gap between germline ends came to 11 bases. The CDR3 is made up of 14 amino acids. The CDR3 is CASSITGFQNTLYF. The covered CDR3 bases are TGTGCAAGCAGCATAACAGGGTTTCAAAACACCTTGTAC.